The 26 T cell receptor beta chains below all came from one sample that was sequenced in a study of OX40 agonist ivuxolimab in advanced cancers. The protocol was immunoSEQ multiplex PCR, while the TCRdb copy is restricted to in-frame clones and leaves out a portion. Among approximately 41,000 clones listed, 85% were seen once. Material: CD4+ or CD8+ T cells sorted from blood, obtained in a trial of the OX40 agonist ivuxolimab. The source is an adult with an advanced solid tumor such as melanoma, head and neck, liver or kidney cancer.

This chain joins TRBV30 and TRBJ2-2, with 11 bases aligning to TRBD2. The germline V gene has CDR1 GTSNPN and CDR2 SVGIG (reference sequence). V lost 3 bases, J lost 3 bases, and 6 bases stayed unmatched. The CDR3 has 16 amino acids. The CDR3 DNA is TGTGCCTGGAGAGGCCTACTAGCGGGGGACACCGGGGAGCTGTTTTTT. It translates to CAWRGLLAGDTGELFF. Looking up the rest from reference TRBV30 and TRBJ2-2 gives the full variable domain: SQTIHQWPATLVQPVGSPLSLECTVEGTSNPNLYWYRQAAGRGLQLLFYSVGIGQISSEVPQNLSASRPQDRQFILSSKKLLLSDSGFYLCAWRGLLAGDTGELFFGEGSRLTVL.

The chain couples TRBV15 to TRBJ2-7, with TRBD1 identical over 8 bases. CDR1 and CDR2 (germline): LNHNV, YYDKDF (reference sequence). Germline trimming cut 0 bases from V and 2 bases from J; bases unmatched to any gene: 3. CDR3 length: 15 residues. In DNA form, the CDR3 reads TGTGCCACCAGCAGAGAGCAGGGGGCCCCCTACGAGCAGTACTTC. This codes for CATSREQGAPYEQYF.

J is TRBJ2-1 and V is TRBV5-6, with 9 bases fitting TRBD2. The CDR3 has 16 amino acids. V was pared by 0 bases and J by 3 bases, with 4 bases of the junction left unmatched. The V gene's germline CDR1 is SGHDT and CDR2 YYEEEE. CDR3 amino acids: CASSLEETSGYNEQFF. The CDR3 DNA sequence: TGTGCCAGCAGCTTGGAAGAGACTAGCGGCTACAATGAGCAGTTCTTC.

The chain combines TRBV5-1 with TRBJ1-2; the D gene is possibly TRBD1 (5 bases). The CDR3 is made up of 13 amino acids. Germline V gene data show CDR1 as SGHRS and CDR2 as YFSETQ. V was clipped by 4 bases and J by 4 bases, with 11 bases between them. The CDR3 region is CASSGGTFYGYTF. CDR3 sequence (DNA): TGCGCCAGCAGCGGAGGGACCTTCTATGGCTACACCTTC.

This clone was detected only once. This chain connects TRBV14 to TRBJ2-3; TRBD1 matches 9 bases. CDR3 length: 14 amino acids. V gave up 5 bases and J gave up 6 bases; unmatched junction bases: 6. Looked up from germline, CDR1 is SGHDN and CDR2 is FVKESK. The CDR3 bases are TGTGCCAGCAGCGTACAGGGGGCAGGGGATACGCAGTATTTT. Residues: CASSVQGAGDTQYF.

The chain couples TRBV5-1 to TRBJ2-1; 8 nucleotides agree with TRBD2. The CDR3 length is 17 residues. V lost 5 bases to trimming and J lost 8 bases; unmatched junction nucleotides: 18. The V gene's germline CDR1 is SGHRS and CDR2 YFSETQ. The CDR3 protein is CASRQPGGPLLTHEQFF. The CDR3 region has the DNA TGCGCCAGCAGGCAGCCGGGAGGGCCCCTACTAACCCATGAGCAGTTCTTC.

The chain links TRBV2 to TRBJ1-2; D is perhaps TRBD1 (5 bases). Trimming removed 5 bases at V and 8 bases at J, with 18 bases between. This CDR3 has 14 residues. CDR1 and CDR2 (germline): SNHLY, FYNNEI. This chain's CDR3 is CASSLLGAEAGYTF. CDR3 DNA: TGTGCCAGCAGTTTGCTAGGGGCCGAGGCAGGCTACACCTTC.

The rearrangement joins TRBV2 to TRBJ2-7; a possible D gene is TRBD2 (5 bases). V was clipped by 2 bases and J by 2 bases, with 13 bases between them. This CDR3 has 15 amino acids. The V gene's germline CDR1 is SNHLY and CDR2 FYNNEI. In nucleotides, the CDR3 is TGTGCCAGCAGTGAAAGGCTCCTCGGGGCCTACGAGCAGTACTTC. This gives the protein CASSERLLGAYEQYF. Complete variable domain (other parts from reference TRBV2 and TRBJ2-7): EPEVTQTPSHQVTQMGQEVILRCVPISNHLYFYWYRQILGQKVEFLVSFYNNEISEKSEIFDDQFSVERPDGSNFTLKIRSTKLEDSAMYFCASSERLLGAYEQYFGPGTRLTVT.

The chain couples TRBV7-2 to TRBJ1-5, with D unclear. The CDR3 has 14 residues. Germline V gene sequence: CDR1 SGHTA, CDR2 FQGNSA. V lost 1 base and J lost 4, with 8 bases in between. The CDR3 region has the DNA TGTGCCAGCAGCTTAGGTCGTGGTAATCAGCCCCAGCATTTT. It translates to CASSLGRGNQPQHF.

This rearrangement joins TRBV15 to TRBJ2-3, with 8 bases fitting TRBD1. The V gene's germline CDR1 is LNHNV and CDR2 YYDKDF (reference sequence). The CDR3 totals 15 residues. The ends lost 1 base at V and 2 bases at J; junction bases unmatched: 2. CDR3 sequence: CATSRGTGTTDTQYF. The CDR3 DNA is TGTGCCACCAGCAGAGGGACAGGGACCACAGATACGCAGTATTTT.

A single count supports this clone. The V call is TRBV6-5, the J call TRBJ2-5; D is ambiguous. The length of the CDR3 is 11 residues. Germline V CDR1 and CDR2: MNHEY, SVGAGI. The V end was cut by 1 base, the J end by 5 bases, with 2 bases between. CDR3 bases: TGTGCCAGCAGTTACTTGGAGACCCAGTACTTC. This encodes CASSYLETQYF.

CDR3 loop: CASSRQGASNEKLFF. Written as DNA, the CDR3 is TGTGCCAGCAGCCGCCAGGGGGCCTCTAATGAAAAACTGTTTTTT. The rearrangement uses TRBV27 and TRBJ1-4; 8 nucleotides align to TRBD1. Trimming at V came to 6 bases and at J to 3 bases, leaving 6 bases not matched to a gene. CDR1 MNHEY and CDR2 SMNVEV come from the germline V gene (reference sequence). The CDR3 sequence is 15 residues long. The full variable domain, with the rest looked up from reference TRBV27 and TRBJ1-4, is EAQVTQNPRYLITVTGKKLTVTCSQNMNHEYMSWYRQDPGLGLRQIYYSMNVEVTDKGDVPEGYKVSRKEKRNFPLILESPSPNQTSLYFCASSRQGASNEKLFFGSGTQLSVL.

The chain links TRBV30 to TRBJ1-2, with TRBD1 matching over 9 bases. There are 14 residues in the CDR3. V lost 2 bases and J lost 6; bases outside the gene matches: 7. Germline V lookup: CDR1 GTSNPN, CDR2 SVGIG (reference sequence). CDR3 bases: TGTGCCTGGAGTAGGTGGGGACAGGGTAATGGCTACACCTTC. Its translation: CAWSRWGQGNGYTF. Based on the CDR3 plus reference TRBV30 and TRBJ1-2, the full variable domain is SQTIHQWPATLVQPVGSPLSLECTVEGTSNPNLYWYRQAAGRGLQLLFYSVGIGQISSEVPQNLSASRPQDRQFILSSKKLLLSDSGFYLCAWSRWGQGNGYTFGSGTRLTVV.

The chain couples TRBV27 to TRBJ1-4; a possible D gene is TRBD1 (5 bases). With 1 base removed from V and 8 bases from J, the gap between germline ends came to 8 bases. The CDR3 spans 13 residues. Germline V lookup: CDR1 MNHEY, CDR2 SMNVEV (reference sequence). The CDR3 is CASSLYRGEKLFF. The CDR3 nucleotides are TGTGCCAGCAGTTTATATCGGGGGGAAAAACTGTTTTTT.

This chain links TRBV27 with TRBJ2-7; maybe TRBD1 (6 bases). The CDR3 is 18 residues long. The germline V gene has CDR1 MNHEY and CDR2 SMNVEV (reference sequence). V was pared by 5 bases and J by 2 bases, with 25 bases between. CDR3 protein: CASSLTPLKTGNTYEQYF. CDR3 bases: TGTGCCAGCAGTCTTACCCCCCTAAAGACAGGTAACACCTACGAGCAGTACTTC.

This clone was seen a handful of times. The same CDR3 also results from other DNA sequences found in this sample. V and J are TRBV6-1 and TRBJ1-5, with a weak D call TRBD1 (5 bases). Trimming cost V 1 base and J 4 bases, with 8 bases left between them. The V gene's germline CDR1 is MNHNS and CDR2 SASEGT. The CDR3 has 14 amino acids. The CDR3 sequence is CASSEEPGNQPQHF. The CDR3 DNA sequence: TGTGCCAGCAGTGAAGAGCCAGGGAATCAGCCCCAGCATTTT.

This chain joins TRBV9 and TRBJ2-1; perhaps TRBD2 as D (6 bases). Trimming left V 3 bases short and J 7 bases short, with 26 bases between. This CDR3 region has 18 residues. Germline lookup yields CDR1 SGDLS and CDR2 YYNGEE. The CDR3 protein is CASSGARGAIAGLNEQFF. The CDR3 DNA reads TGTGCCAGCAGCGGAGCTCGAGGGGCCATCGCGGGGTTGAATGAGCAGTTCTTC.

This clone was counted once. The rearrangement joins TRBV10-3 to TRBJ2-1; either TRBD1 or TRBD2 may supply D (5 bases each). V gave up 6 bases and J gave up 4 bases, with 16 bases separating them. The CDR3 extends over 15 amino acids. The germline V gene encodes CDR1 ENHRY and CDR2 SYGVKD. CDR3 loop: CAIRGRDSSYNEQFF. CDR3 nucleotide sequence: TGTGCCATCAGGGGACGGGATTCCTCTTACAATGAGCAGTTCTTC.

The chain combines TRBV7-6 with TRBJ1-1, with D unclear. Per the germline V gene, CDR1 is SGHVS and CDR2 is FNYEAQ. The length of the CDR3 is 13 residues. Trimming stripped 3 bases from V and 5 bases from J, with 10 bases between. CDR3 nucleotides: TGTGCCAGCAGCTTTGACGGAGAGACTGAAGCTTTCTTT. Its translation: CASSFDGETEAFF.

The chain has TRBV29-1 and TRBJ2-1; TRBD2 matches at 15 bases. Trimming removed 8 bases from V and 6 bases from J; junction bases left unmatched: 5. The CDR3 is made up of 14 amino acids. Germline V CDR1 and CDR2: SQVTM, ANQGSEA. The CDR3 here is CSPTGLAGGNEQFF. The DNA for the CDR3 is TGCAGCCCCACGGGACTAGCGGGAGGCAATGAGCAGTTCTTC.

The gene calls are TRBV7-6 and TRBJ2-2, with D possibly matching TRBD2 (6 bases). The CDR3 totals 18 residues. The V end was cut by 0 bases, the J end by 1 base, with 15 bases between. CDR1 and CDR2 from the germline V gene are SGHVS and FNYEAQ. CDR3: CASSLARGRERNTGELFF. The CDR3 DNA reads TGTGCCAGCAGCTTAGCGCGAGGGCGGGAAAGGAACACCGGGGAGCTGTTTTTT.

The rearrangement joins TRBV12-5 to TRBJ1-5, with unresolved D. The length of the CDR3 is 11 residues. The V end was cut by 3 bases, the J end by 6 bases, with 3 bases between. The germline CDR1 and CDR2 sequences are LGHNT and FRNRAP. The CDR3 DNA sequence: TGTGCTAGTGGTTTTGTTCAGCCCCAGCATTTT. Protein sequence: CASGFVQPQHF.

The chain employs TRBV10-2 and TRBJ2-7; D remains unclear. This CDR3 region has 12 residues. Trimming shortened V by 6 bases and J by 6 bases, and 12 bases separated the two germline ends. CDR1 WSHSY and CDR2 SAAADI come from the germline V gene. The CDR3: CASSQDSVEQYF. The CDR3 nucleotides are TGCGCCAGCAGCCAAGACTCCGTCGAGCAGTACTTC.

J is TRBJ1-1 and V is TRBV28; tentative D call: TRBD1 (6 bases). V was trimmed by 7 bases and J by 0 bases, leaving 30 bases between them. The CDR3 is 20 amino acids. Germline CDR1 reads MDHEN; CDR2 reads SYDVKM. DNA for the CDR3: TGTGCCAGCACCCCACTGGACAGTAGAAGTCTTTACCCCATGAACACTGAAGCTTTCTTT. Protein: CASTPLDSRSLYPMNTEAFF.

The chain combines TRBV28 with TRBJ1-3; D remains ambiguous. Per the germline V gene, CDR1 is MDHEN and CDR2 is SYDVKM. V lost 7 bases to trimming and J lost 0 bases, with 4 bases between them. The CDR3 runs to 12 residues. The CDR3 here is CASTTSGNTIYF. CDR3 DNA: TGTGCCAGCACAACCTCTGGAAACACCATATATTTT. The whole variable domain, filled in from reference TRBV28 and TRBJ1-3, reads DVKVTQSSRYLVKRTGEKVFLECVQDMDHENMFWYRQDPGLGLRLIYFSYDVKMKEKGDIPEGYSVSREKKERFSLILESASTNQTSMYLCASTTSGNTIYFGEGSWLTVV.

The rearrangement joins TRBV28 to TRBJ2-3; TRBD2 matches 8 bases. The ends lost 4 bases at V and 0 bases at J; junction bases unmatched: 0. The CDR3 is 14 residues long. Germline V lookup: CDR1 MDHEN, CDR2 SYDVKM. CDR3 loop: CASSSSGSTDTQYF. The DNA of the CDR3 is TGTGCCAGCAGTTCTAGCGGGAGCACAGATACGCAGTATTTT.